What follows are 5 T cell receptor beta chains derived from one specimen sequenced in a study of blood T cell repertoires in COVID-19. The assay was immunoSEQ multiplex PCR, and TCRdb's table has in-frame clones only and misses some. The sample includes about 330,000 clones, roughly 87% seen only once; the top ten take more than 7.5%. Sequencing used peripheral blood. These TCRs come from a man younger than 45 with COVID-19, enrolled during active disease.

About this clone: One end of the junction does not line up with germline, which may come from a read error. This sequence joins TRBV27 and TRBJ1-4; no definite D call. The CDR3 loop spans 19 amino acids. The germline CDR1 and CDR2 sequences are MNHEY and SMNVEV (reference sequence). CDR3 coding DNA: TGTGCCAGCAGCTTAGAAGGGCCTCAATACCGGAGGACTAGTGAAAAACTGTTTTTT. Protein sequence: CASSLEGPQYRRTSEKLFF.

J is TRBJ2-1 and V is TRBV7-2; 9 bases are shared with TRBD1. Germline loops: CDR1 SGHTA, CDR2 FQGNSA. Trimming removed 5 bases from V and 7 bases from J; junction bases left unmatched: 12. The CDR3 runs to 16 residues. CDR3 coding DNA: TGTGCCAGCAGCCGCCTCGGACAGGGGATTAGGAATGAGCAGTTCTTC. Encoded protein: CASSRLGQGIRNEQFF.

This chain joins TRBV7-3 and TRBJ2-2; the D is unclear. This CDR3 contains 12 residues. Germline lookup yields CDR1 SGHTA and CDR2 FQGTGA. V shed 4 bases and J shed 11 bases, with 11 bases lying between them. This chain's CDR3 is CASSSPGRELFF. In nucleotides, the CDR3 is TGTGCCAGCAGCTCCCCAGGTAGAGAGCTGTTTTTT.

V is TRBV29-1 and J is TRBJ2-3, with 7 bases aligning to TRBD1. V gave up 4 bases and J gave up 6 bases; unmatched junction bases: 19. From germline, CDR1 is SQVTM and CDR2 ANQGSEA. The CDR3 extends over 17 amino acids. CDR3 sequence: CSVGNVRGLLPSDTQYF. The CDR3 nucleotides are TGCAGCGTTGGAAATGTTAGGGGGCTCTTACCCTCCGATACGCAGTATTTT.

The J gene is TRBJ2-7, the V gene TRBV21-1; the table's TRBD2 call for D was not verified on the DNA. TRBV21-1 is an annotated pseudogene. The CDR3 runs 18 residues. In DNA, the CDR3 is TGTGCCAGCAGCAAAGTTTCTTGGCTAGCGGGAATGCACTACGAGCAGTACTTC. It yields the protein CASSKVSWLAGMHYEQYF.